This T cell receptor (beta chain) was captured in a study of identical twins. General study findings and limits: Cord blood beta clonotypes that were abundant carried fewer insertions, and memory repertoires showed no such trend.

V lost 3 bases, J lost 1 base, and 5 bases stayed unmatched. CDR1 and CDR2 from the germline V gene are SQVTM and ANQGSEA. CDR3 length: 15 residues. A universal primer site was added by template switching, and unique molecular identifiers were carried by the cDNA. Using its own MiXCR run on the 5' RACE reads, TCRdb lists one record per CDR3 protein. The table has about 920,000 distinct CDR3 sequences, 9% to 15% seen once. This clonotype was recorded a few times. Its antigen is not known. Separately, the same data were catalogued under a study of yellow fever vaccine responses in identical twins.

This sequence originates from a woman under 30 in good health. The sample was PBMCs. V is TRBV29-1 and J is TRBJ2-7; 11 bases line up with TRBD2. CDR3 coding DNA: TGCAGCGTTGATCTCCTAGCGGGAGGTTCCTACGAGCAGTACTTC. Protein sequence: CSVDLLAGGSYEQYF.